This T cell receptor (beta chain) comes out of a study of blood T cell repertoires in COVID-19. Study context: Samples came from the United States, Italy and Spain, spanning acute and convalescent COVID-19. The cDNA or gDNA used as material had been derived from T cells, B-cell-depleted T cells, or PBMCs.

The germline V and J ends were trimmed by 7 bases and 9 bases, with 16 bases remaining between them. Per germline, CDR1 ENHRY and CDR2 SYGVKD. The CDR3 sequence is 13 residues long. Authors' processing steps: Amplifying reference gene primers gave estimates of nucleated cell counts. Profiled with immunoSEQ multiplex PCR; TCRdb holds only in-frame clones, not every one. The V and J calls and clone size are taken from that table; D and trimming were inferred from the DNA. The table shows approximately 180,000 clones, with approximately 83% occurring only once. The chain couples TRBV10-3 to TRBJ2-1, with D possibly matching TRBD1 (6 bases). The sample was peripheral blood. The source is a man aged 55-75 years with acute or convalescent COVID-19. The DNA of the CDR3 is TGTGCCATCACCGGCAGGGGAATCGGTGAGCAGTTCTTC. This translates into CAITGRGIGEQFF.